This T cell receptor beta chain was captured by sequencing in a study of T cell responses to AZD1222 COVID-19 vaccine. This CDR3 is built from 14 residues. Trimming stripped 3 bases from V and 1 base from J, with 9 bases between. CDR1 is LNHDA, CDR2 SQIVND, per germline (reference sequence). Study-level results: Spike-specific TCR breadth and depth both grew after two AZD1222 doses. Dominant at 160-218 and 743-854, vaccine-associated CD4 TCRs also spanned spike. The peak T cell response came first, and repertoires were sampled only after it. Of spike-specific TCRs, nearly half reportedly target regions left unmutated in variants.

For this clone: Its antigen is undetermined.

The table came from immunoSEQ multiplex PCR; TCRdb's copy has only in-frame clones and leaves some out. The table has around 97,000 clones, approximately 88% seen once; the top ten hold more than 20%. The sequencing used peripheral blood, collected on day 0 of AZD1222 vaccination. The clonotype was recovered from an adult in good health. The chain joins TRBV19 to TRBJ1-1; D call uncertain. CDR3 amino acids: CASSISGKNTEAFF. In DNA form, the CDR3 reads TGTGCCAGTAGTATTTCGGGGAAGAACACTGAAGCTTTCTTT. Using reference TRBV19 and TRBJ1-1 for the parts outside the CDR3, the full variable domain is DGGITQSPKYLFRKEGQNVTLSCEQNLNHDAMYWYRQDPGQGLRLIYYSQIVNDFQKGDIAEGYSVSREKKESFPLTVTSAQKNPTAFYLCASSISGKNTEAFFGQGTRLTVV.